Detailed here is one T cell receptor (beta chain). Its target is not known. These data belong to a study of T cell responses to AZD1222 COVID-19 vaccine. Whole-study findings and limits: Clonal diversity may have been underestimated in mostly white British donors.

The table came from immunoSEQ multiplex PCR; TCRdb's copy has only in-frame clones and leaves some out. There are around 80,000 clones in the sample; around 86% occur only once, and 7.5% to 9% lies in the top ten. The germline gives CDR1 SGHRS, CDR2 YFSETQ. CDR3 size: 16 residues. V dropped 0 bases and J dropped 2 bases, with 13 bases sitting between them. The starting material was peripheral blood, obtained on day 0 of AZD1222 vaccination. The receptor's source is an adult in good health. The chain combines TRBV5-1 with TRBJ2-3, with TRBD2 as a possible D gene (6 bases). In DNA, the CDR3 is TGCGCCAGCAGCTTGGGGGCGCGGGGAAACACAGATACGCAGTATTTT. The encoded protein is CASSLGARGNTDTQYF.